Given below is one T cell receptor beta chain in context. The sample belongs to a study of blood T cell repertoires in COVID-19. Study background: Material from acute and convalescent COVID-19 was sourced from the United States, Italy and Spain. Nucleic acid was either cDNA or gDNA, and it came from T cells, B-cell-depleted T cells, or PBMCs.

Authors' analysis steps: Cell counts per sample came from amplifying reference gene primers. Sequenced by immunoSEQ multiplex PCR; TCRdb stores in-frame clones only, minus some. The D gene and trimming were derived from the DNA, and the V and J assignments and clone size from that table. The sample lists 40,000 to 50,000 clones; 87% were seen once. The CDR3 is 18 residues long. Trimming left V 0 bases short and J 5 bases short, with 21 bases between. CDR1 is MNHEY, CDR2 SMNVEV, per germline (reference sequence). The material sequenced was peripheral blood. The rearrangement links TRBV27 to TRBJ2-3, with D possibly matching TRBD1 (5 bases). The receptor was isolated from a human donor in a cohort sampled during active COVID-19. The DNA for the CDR3 is TGTGCCAGCAGTTTATCTTGGTCGGCAGGGCCCACCCGAGATACGCAGTATTTT. This gives the protein CASSLSWSAGPTRDTQYF.